A selection of T cell receptor beta chains follows, all from one sample in a study of neurological immune-mediated disorders. TCRdb re-analysed the 5' RACE reads in MiXCR, keeping a single row per CDR3 protein. The table has 30,000 or so distinct CDR3 sequences, 10% to 15% seen once. Sequences were obtained from PBMCs. These receptors were collected from a man aged 55 to 70 in good health. CDR3s include the opening cysteine and the closing phenylalanine or tryptophan. The D gene is left open where the match is weak. Size tells how often a clone was seen (once, few, many) or the class of an expanded clone, and some rows leave it out.

CDR3: CSAMDGTGVLNEQFF
DNA: TGCAGTGCTATGGACGGGACAGGGGTTCTAAATGAGCAGTTCTTC
size: NA
D: TRBD1
V: TRBV20-1
J: TRBJ2-1

CDR3: CASSFGNNLNTDTQYF
DNA: TGCGCCAGCAGCTTTGGTAACAACCTGAACACAGATACGCAGTATTTT
size: many
D: NA
V: TRBV5-1
J: TRBJ2-3

CDR3: CATGVRYEQYF
DNA: TGTGCCACAGGGGTCCGCTACGAGCAGTACTTC
size: many
D: NA
V: TRBV28
J: TRBJ2-7

CDR3: CSAHLMGHDEQFF
DNA: TGCAGTGCCCACTTAATGGGTCACGATGAGCAGTTCTTC
size: many
D: NA
V: TRBV20-1
J: TRBJ2-1

CDR3: CASSLGFWDRGTYEQYF
DNA: TGTGCCAGCAGCTTAGGCTTTTGGGACAGGGGCACCTACGAGCAGTACTTC
size: many
D: TRBD1
V: TRBV7-9
J: TRBJ2-7

CDR3: CASGGGKGNQPQHF
DNA: TGTGCCAGCGGTGGAGGGAAAGGCAATCAGCCCCAGCATTTT
size: many
D: NA
V: TRBV28
J: TRBJ1-5

CDR3: CASSWTSSYNEQFF
DNA: TGTGCCAGCAGTTGGACTAGCTCCTACAATGAGCAGTTCTTC
size: many
D: TRBD2
V: TRBV28
J: TRBJ2-1

CDR3: CASSAGQGAGDTQYF
DNA: TGTGCCAGCAGCGCGGGACAGGGGGCAGGAGATACGCAGTATTTT
size: many
D: TRBD1
V: TRBV7-9
J: TRBJ2-3

CDR3: CSVESHGSYEQYF
DNA: TGCAGCGTTGAATCTCACGGGTCCTACGAGCAGTACTTC
size: NA
D: NA
V: TRBV29-1
J: TRBJ2-7

CDR3: CASSEAAGRNSPLHF
DNA: TGTGCCAGCAGTGAAGCGGCAGGGAGGAATTCACCCCTCCACTTT
size: many
D: NA
V: TRBV2
J: TRBJ1-6

CDR3: CSAESRTGATEQYF
DNA: TGCAGTGCCGAAAGCAGGACAGGGGCCACCGAGCAGTACTTC
size: many
D: TRBD1
V: TRBV20-1
J: TRBJ2-7

CDR3: CASRLRPRDSKLFF
DNA: TGTGCCAGCAGACTCCGCCCGAGGGACTCCAAGCTGTTTTTT
size: many
D: NA
V: TRBV28
J: TRBJ2-2

CDR3: CASSTQGITEAFF
DNA: TGTGCCAGCAGTACACAGGGAATCACTGAAGCTTTCTTT
size: many
D: NA
V: TRBV6-5
J: TRBJ1-1

CDR3: CASSMVGGPTEAFF
DNA: TGTGCCAGCAGCATGGTGGGAGGACCAACTGAAGCTTTCTTT
size: many
D: NA
V: TRBV5-6
J: TRBJ1-1

CDR3: CSASEGGSSYNEQFF
DNA: TGCAGTGCTTCCGAGGGGGGGAGCTCCTACAATGAGCAGTTCTTC
size: many
D: NA
V: TRBV20-1
J: TRBJ2-1

CDR3: CASSRPDGNIQYF
DNA: TGTGCCAGCAGCCGGCCTGATGGAAACATTCAGTACTTC
size: few
D: NA
V: TRBV5-6
J: TRBJ2-4

CDR3: CASTNRDRVPEAFF
DNA: TGTGCCAGCACCAACCGGGACAGGGTCCCTGAAGCTTTCTTT
size: many
D: NA
V: TRBV21-1
J: TRBJ1-1

CDR3: CASSRSTRGQFF
DNA: TGTGCCAGCAGCCGGAGCACCAGGGGTCAGTTCTTC
size: many
D: NA
V: TRBV28
J: TRBJ2-1

CDR3: CASSSSGTYPYEQYF
DNA: TGTGCCAGCAGTTCATCCGGTACATACCCCTACGAGCAGTACTTC
size: NA
D: NA
V: TRBV28
J: TRBJ2-7

CDR3: CASITGWGEAFF
DNA: TGTGCCAGCATAACAGGGTGGGGTGAAGCTTTCTTT
size: many
D: NA
V: TRBV2
J: TRBJ1-1

CDR3: CASSPLSGQPQHF
DNA: TGTGCCAGCAGTCCTCTTTCAGGGCAGCCCCAGCATTTT
size: many
D: NA
V: TRBV7-2
J: TRBJ1-5

CDR3: CASSYSVQTQYF
DNA: TGTGCCAGCAGTTACTCGGTCCAGACCCAGTACTTC
size: many
D: NA
V: TRBV6-2/TRBV6-3
J: TRBJ2-5

CDR3: CASSGGGLGPYNEQFF
DNA: TGTGCCAGCTCGGGGGGGGGCTTGGGACCCTACAATGAGCAGTTCTTC
size: many
D: TRBD2
V: TRBV12-3/TRBV12-4
J: TRBJ2-1

CDR3: CASSFRPGGETQYF
DNA: TGTGCCAGCAGTTTTCGGCCAGGTGGTGAGACCCAGTACTTC
size: many
D: NA
V: TRBV12-3/TRBV12-4
J: TRBJ2-5

CDR3: CSARDRAGHQPQHF
DNA: TGCAGTGCTAGAGATCGGGCGGGACATCAGCCCCAGCATTTT
size: many
D: NA
V: TRBV20-1
J: TRBJ1-5

CDR3: CASSQGGPYNSPLHF
DNA: TGTGCCAGCAGCCAAGGAGGACCCTATAATTCACCCCTCCACTTT
size: many
D: NA
V: TRBV3-1
J: TRBJ1-6

CDR3: CANSLNTEKYF
DNA: TGTGCCAACAGCTTGAATACCGAGAAGTACTTC
size: NA
D: NA
V: TRBV5-6
J: TRBJ2-7

CDR3: CASSLQGDYGYTF
DNA: TGTGCCAGCAGCTTACAGGGTGACTATGGCTACACCTTC
size: many
D: NA
V: TRBV4-2
J: TRBJ1-2

CDR3: CASSLASSGTEAFF
DNA: TGTGCCAGCAGCTTAGCTTCTTCCGGCACTGAAGCTTTCTTT
size: many
D: NA
V: TRBV7-3
J: TRBJ1-1

CDR3: CASSYRLAGEGLNEQFF
DNA: TGTGCCAGCAGTTACCGCCTAGCGGGAGAGGGGCTCAATGAGCAGTTCTTC
size: medium-sized
D: TRBD2
V: TRBV6-2/TRBV6-3
J: TRBJ2-1

CDR3: CASSTGWHYEQYF
DNA: TGTGCCAGCAGTACAGGGTGGCACTACGAGCAGTACTTC
size: many
D: NA
V: TRBV28
J: TRBJ2-7

CDR3: CASSTLFWNTKVEQYF
DNA: TGTGCCAGCAGCACGCTATTTTGGAACACGAAGGTGGAGCAGTACTTC
size: many
D: NA
V: TRBV7-2
J: TRBJ2-7

CDR3: CASSFGDWQETQYF
DNA: TGCGCCAGCAGCTTCGGAGACTGGCAAGAGACCCAGTACTTC
size: many
D: NA
V: TRBV5-1
J: TRBJ2-5

CDR3: CASSQQGLNTEAFF
DNA: TGCGCCAGCAGCCAACAGGGGCTGAACACTGAAGCTTTCTTT
size: many
D: NA
V: TRBV4-3
J: TRBJ1-1

CDR3: CAGGLSYNEQFF
DNA: TGTGCCGGGGGGCTCAGCTACAATGAGCAGTTCTTC
size: many
D: NA
V: TRBV15
J: TRBJ2-1

CDR3: CASSSRTNTDTQYF
DNA: TGTGCCAGCAGCTCCCGGACAAACACAGATACGCAGTATTTT
size: NA
D: NA
V: TRBV7-9
J: TRBJ2-3

CDR3: CASRGGTSAYNEQFF
DNA: TGCGCCAGCAGAGGGGGGACTAGCGCATACAATGAGCAGTTCTTC
size: medium-sized
D: TRBD2
V: TRBV5-1
J: TRBJ2-1

CDR3: CARSQRETQYF
DNA: TGCGCCAGAAGCCAGAGGGAGACCCAGTACTTC
size: NA
D: NA
V: TRBV5-1
J: TRBJ2-5

CDR3: CASSQDLFGLGTGELFF
DNA: TGCGCCAGCAGCCAAGACCTCTTTGGCCTGGGGACCGGGGAGCTGTTTTTT
size: many
D: NA
V: TRBV4-1
J: TRBJ2-2

CDR3: CASSPGRAVNTEAFF
DNA: TGCGCCAGCAGCCCCGGTCGGGCGGTGAACACTGAAGCTTTCTTT
size: many
D: NA
V: TRBV5-1
J: TRBJ1-1

CDR3: CASSLEQPTGNSPLHF
DNA: TGTGCCAGCAGCTTAGAACAGCCAACAGGGAATTCACCCCTCCACTTT
size: many
D: NA
V: TRBV7-9
J: TRBJ1-6

CDR3: CASSRFRTAQETQYF
DNA: TGTGCCAGCAGTCGATTCCGGACAGCCCAAGAGACCCAGTACTTC
size: medium-sized
D: NA
V: TRBV2
J: TRBJ2-5

CDR3: CAISESMYSGDYEQYF
DNA: TGTGCCATCAGTGAGTCTATGTATTCAGGGGACTACGAGCAGTACTTC
size: NA
D: NA
V: TRBV10-3
J: TRBJ2-7

CDR3: CASSQDHYTNTGELFF
DNA: TGTGCCAGCAGCCAAGACCACTACACGAACACCGGGGAGCTGTTTTTT
size: many
D: NA
V: TRBV4-2
J: TRBJ2-2

CDR3: CSVDRGYGYTF
DNA: TGCAGTGTGGACAGGGGATATGGCTACACCTTC
size: medium-sized
D: TRBD1
V: TRBV20-1
J: TRBJ1-2

CDR3: CASSPGQLSGYTF
DNA: TGTGCCAGCAGCCCTGGACAGTTAAGCGGCTACACCTTC
size: many
D: NA
V: TRBV12-3/TRBV12-4
J: TRBJ1-2

CDR3: CASSPQGSEQYF
DNA: TGTGCCAGCAGCCCCCAGGGTAGCGAGCAGTACTTC
size: many
D: NA
V: TRBV7-9
J: TRBJ2-7

CDR3: CSAAVPGWETQYF
DNA: TGCAGTGCCGCCGTACCGGGCTGGGAGACCCAGTACTTC
size: many
D: NA
V: TRBV20-1
J: TRBJ2-5